Sequencing of this T cell receptor beta chain was carried out in a study of cytomegalovirus exposure and HLA in healthy donors (TCRdb year 2017). General notes on the study: In an earlier analysis of some 610 of the donors, 276 Gb of sequence data and some 100 million unique TCR beta sequences from 150 million to 200 million T cells were reported. An early release that covered several hundred HLA-typed donors contained about 300 gigabases of sequencing data and tens of millions of unique TCR sequences. Four or five DR-DQ haplotypes were handled as single units for association and clustering, since linkage in the cohort was strong. In a later analysis, previously published TCR beta repertoires from about 670 donors were re-analyzed and high-resolution HLA genotyping was added so that TCR occurrence patterns could be studied. Rather than drawing on any new phenotypic data, the later analysis identified candidate immune exposures from TCR beta sequences and the way those sequences occurred across donors. The study used immunosequencing to profile the T cell repertoires of approximately 640 subjects and linked those repertoires to cytomegalovirus serostatus. Among 350 to 400 genotyped donors of the cohort, an average of 235,054 unique TCR beta nucleotide sequences were sequenced per donor, roughly 18% of them non-productive. HLA typing included class I and class II loci at four-digit resolution. The study aimed to test whether signatures of past pathogen exposure could be identified by cataloging public T cell receptors. Donor age, sex, ethnicity and CMV serostatus were collected together with the repertoire data. In an earlier analysis of a few hundred of the donors, high-throughput TCR beta sequencing was used to judge whether each TCR beta V gene segment behaved as functional or pseudogenic. To predict cytomegalovirus infection status, the study brought together high-throughput TCR immunosequencing, statistical association of individual TCRs with disease status, and machine learning. Of the 300 to 400 genotyped donors, 65% to 90% fell in the genetic ancestry cluster associated with self-reported Caucasian donors. All discovery cohort repertoires had been generated on a single sequencing platform. In a later genetic analysis, genome-wide SNP genotypes for about 55% of the roughly 700 donors were used, and that subset was treated as a discovery cohort. In addition to the first cohort of approximately 670 subjects, a separate validation cohort of 120 different subjects was used. The number of donors typed differed by locus, with roughly 629-640 for A, B, C, DRB1 and DQB1, around 560 for DQA1, 606 for DPA1, and under 490 for DPB1.

About this clone itself: It has no known antigen specificity.

The cohort comprised more than 550 healthy bone marrow donors. All cohort members were sampled while nominally healthy, although unrecorded immune exposures were likely present. The donor was CMV seronegative and was included in the group of 352 seronegative cohort members. A peripheral blood sample was provided by each donor, and peripheral blood mononuclear cells were used for TCR beta sequencing. Genomic DNA extraction from the blood cell samples was performed with the Qiagen DNeasy Blood Extraction Kit. Libraries were prepared through the immunoSEQ multiplex PCR assay. For the multiplex PCR, a mixture combining 60 forward primers for TCR Vbeta segments and 13 reverse primers for TCR Jbeta segments was used. The CDR3 region of rearranged TCR beta genes was amplified from genomic DNA by a multiplex PCR assay. On the Illumina HiSeq System, the amplified TCR beta libraries were sequenced as 87-base-pair reads. As for how the authors treated the data: A later analysis tallied about 77 million unique TCR beta chains across the roughly 610 repertoires, and about 12 million of those chains were shared by two or more donors. To remove PCR and sequencing errors, raw reads were error-corrected and collapsed into unique sequences using a nearest-neighbor algorithm that merged closely related sequences. Alignment of CDR3 sequences to IMGT reference sequences was used to assign V, D and J gene segments. For a sequence to be retained, a match of at least six nucleotides was required to both a V gene segment and a J gene segment. Rearrangements were classified as productive when the CDR3 lacked stop codons and remained in frame with V and J, and all other rearrangements were classified as non-productive. Following IMGT convention, CDR3 was defined as the stretch from the second conserved V-encoded cysteine up to the conserved J-encoded phenylalanine. In an earlier analysis of more than 550 of the donors, sequences lacking an unambiguous match to a single V gene segment were excluded. An earlier analysis of 587 of the donors classified V segments as functional when productive rearrangements were above 56.7% and as segregating when the standard deviation between donors was above 5%. To diagnose cytomegalovirus status from the catalog of TCR beta chain sequences, a statistical classification framework was built. In a later analysis, V and J genes were assigned by comparing TCR nucleotide sequences against IMGT/GENE-DB human TR gene sequences. A later analysis assigned CDR3 sequences and most-parsimonious VDJ recombination scenarios with the TCRdist pipeline. In a later analysis, each TCR beta chain was defined by its CDR3 amino acid sequence together with its V-gene family, and reads without a unique V-gene family were excluded. As a way to deal with suspected cross-contamination and a sequencing artifact, a later analysis dropped approximately 570 nucleotide sequences that were highly shared and had low generation probability. For each public chain, a later analysis derived a clonal expansion index from normalized ranks of inferred template counts within each repertoire. In a later analysis, generation probabilities were computed using a VDJ recombination model fitted to out-of-frame rearrangements, and the results were checked against IGoR. A later analysis scored TCR-TCR, TCR-HLA and TCR-CMV co-occurrence with hypergeometric tests, applying a repertoire-size bias correction to TCR pairs. In a later analysis, false discovery rates were estimated by permuting HLA or CMV assignments 20 times. A later analysis grouped co-occurring TCRs with DBSCAN, adding TCRdist sequence similarity when clustering within HLA-allele-positive subsets. Repertoires with fewer than 30,000 or more than 120,000 public chains were left out of co-occurrence clustering, as were several repertoires with anomalous nucleotide sharing. TCRdb carries this immuneACCESS record with in-frame sequences only. Its versions omit some clonotypes, under half of them owing to an unresolved V gene in the studies checked, with the rest unexplained. V and J calls and clone size follow that table, whereas D and trimming were derived from the DNA. This sample's table lists about 130,000 clones. The ten largest make up 1.5% to 2% of the sample.

Trimming leaves V shorter by 4 bases and J shorter by 8 bases, with the junction holding 6 bases beyond the gene matches. Reading from cysteine to phenylalanine, the CDR3 counts 14 amino acids. The DNA shown is the 42-base CDR3, in frame from base 1. Per the germline V gene (reference sequence), SGHNT is the CDR1 and YYREEE is the CDR2. The research as a whole found: Because some donors lacked HLA typing at each locus, the association tests relied only on the typed subset. In a later analysis, some 17,000 TCR beta sequences were associated with specific HLA alleles at a false discovery rate of 0.05. Roughly uniform sequencing depth across donors was assumed in presence/absence analyses, although this assumption may not hold. Most TCR sequences were seen in very few donors, while some public TCRs were found in many individuals. The sequencing pipeline was judged likely to have produced a cluster of highly shared sequence variants as a technical artifact. According to a later analysis, TCR association rates differed among HLA loci, with DRB1 alleles showing the most associated TCRs and HLA-C alleles showing the fewest. CMV serostatus was the only immune exposure information available for the cohort. The classifier was reported to diagnose cytomegalovirus status with high specificity and sensitivity in both the original cohort and the validation cohort. A further reported finding was that TCR beta sequences accurately predicted the HLA-A and HLA-B alleles for most subjects in the first cohort. The cohort was sequenced for TCR beta chains only, and without alpha or paired-chain data the features that could be detected were limited. When HLA alleles, especially DR and DQ, strongly co-occurred, attributing TCR associations to individual alleles was difficult. In a later genetic analysis, fewer N-insertions in productive TCRs were reported among donors in an Asian-associated ancestry cluster than the approximately 630-donor mean. In a later genetic analysis, a missense DCLRE1C variant was associated with V-gene and J-gene trimming of TCR beta chains, and the association was replicated in an independent cohort. In a later analysis, HLA-associated TCR beta chains were found to be more clonally expanded and to have lower generation probabilities than equally common non-associated chains. In a later analysis, several top co-occurrence clusters were reported to appear linked to parvovirus B19, influenza, CMV and Epstein-Barr virus. The study gave a list of about 160 TCR beta chains associated with cytomegalovirus. In an earlier analysis of some 500 of the donors, most TCR beta V segments were observed in productive rearrangements about 90% or about 30% of the time, broadly matching IMGT annotations. Linkage disequilibrium might explain the correlated functional status among segregating V segments, but an unknown experimental factor could not be ruled out. Some IMGT-functional V segments, including TRBV6-2 and TRBV6-3, could not be distinguished by the 87-base-pair reads and were therefore excluded. In a later analysis, most CMV-associated TCR beta chains were found to appear HLA-restricted, with HLA associations seemingly driven largely by CMV exposure. Three of the identified cytomegalovirus-associated TCR beta chains were confirmed in vitro to be specific for cytomegalovirus antigens. Because counts were too low, more than 15 rarely observed V segments, including chromosome 9 orphons, were excluded from the earlier analysis of several hundred of the donors. It was suggested by the authors that the approach could potentially be generalized to other disease states and immunological phenotypes.

Sequencing was performed on PBMCs. This chain is built from TRBV5-4 and TRBJ2-1; TRBD2 lines up with 10 middle nucleotides. The sequence was obtained from a young man in good health and CMV-seronegative. The sequence in DNA is TGTGCCAGCAGCGAGCGGGGGGGCCGTGATGAGCAGTTCTTC. The resulting protein is CASSERGGRDEQFF.